This TCR beta chain was sequenced in a study of cytomegalovirus exposure and HLA in healthy donors. Study conclusions and caveats: It was 160 or so TCR beta chains that were listed as cytomegalovirus-associated.

Amplification used 60 Vbeta primers and 13 Jbeta primers. The repertoire was sequenced with immunoSEQ multiplex PCR; TCRdb's copy has only in-frame clones and lacks some. The sample shows some 190,000 clones, about three quarters of them seen only once. The CDR3 extends over 15 amino acids. Germline V gives CDR1 SEHNR, CDR2 FQNEAQ (reference sequence). Trimming removed 5 bases at V and 5 bases at J, with 18 bases between. Comments on this clone: Its antigen is still unknown.

The receptor was derived from a man between 18 and 29 years old in good health and CMV-seronegative. The chain couples TRBV7-9 to TRBJ1-1; the D is unclear. Sequenced material: PBMCs. CDR3 amino acids: CASSPSLDLETEAFF. The CDR3 DNA follows: TGTGCCAGCAGCCCCTCCTTAGACCTAGAAACTGAAGCTTTCTTT.